Listed here are 14 T cell receptor beta chains from one sample, sequenced in a study of T cell repertoires in cytomegalovirus infection. TCRdb re-called the reads through MiXCR, storing one row per CDR3 protein. This table has about 400,000 distinct CDR3 sequences, approximately 18% appearing once. The sequenced sample was PBMCs. These receptor sequences come from a human donor in good health (CMV status not recorded). Some clones in this sample may be carry-over from other donors' samples.

The sample holds a few counts of this clonotype. CDR3 sequence: CASSLALEGETQYF. The CDR3 bases are TGTGCCAGCAGCTTAGCTTTAGAAGGGGAGACCCAGTACTTC. This chain links TRBV13 with TRBJ2-5; D is unclear. CDR1 is PRHDT and CDR2 is FYEKMQ in the germline V gene (reference sequence). CDR3 length: 14 amino acids. V was trimmed by 1 base and J by 5 bases, leaving 11 bases between them.

This chain links TRBV4-3 with TRBJ2-3, with no clear D. The CDR3 consists of 15 residues. Germline V CDR1 and CDR2: LGHNA, YSLEER. Trimming removed 0 bases from V and 0 bases from J, with 7 bases in between. CDR3 in amino acids: CASSQEGRSTDTQYF. CDR3 nucleotides: TGCGCCAGCAGCCAAGAAGGACGGAGCACAGATACGCAGTATTTT.

This clonotype was seen repeatedly, ten times or more. This chain connects TRBV7-2 to TRBJ1-4; 7 nucleotides agree with TRBD1. This CDR3 is built from 17 residues. Unmatched junction bases numbered 10, after V lost 5 bases and J lost 1 base. Germline V CDR1 and CDR2: SGHTA, FQGNSA. CDR3 region: CASSPRQGILTNEKLFF. The CDR3 coding sequence is TGTGCCAGCAGCCCTCGACAGGGAATCTTAACTAATGAAAAACTGTTTTTT.

This clonotype was seen at least ten times. The DNA for the CDR3 is TGTGCCAGCAGTTCAGGCCATAATCCTCGCTCCTACAATGAGCAGTTCTTC. Protein product: CASSSGHNPRSYNEQFF. The chain is built from TRBV6-2 or TRBV6-3 and TRBJ2-1; D is undetermined. The germline V gene has CDR1 MNHEY and CDR2 SVGEGT. Trimming took off 4 bases at V and 0 bases at J, with 16 bases between the two ends. The CDR3 covers 17 residues.

Only a few counts were recorded for this clonotype. This rearrangement joins TRBV11-2 to TRBJ2-3; D unresolved. V was cut by 3 bases and J by 6 bases, with 10 bases left in between. CDR1 is SGHAT, CDR2 FQNNGV, per germline. The CDR3 totals 13 residues. The CDR3 reads CASSFETLDTQYF. DNA of the CDR3: TGTGCCAGCAGCTTCGAGACCCTTGATACGCAGTATTTT.

This clonotype occurred many times. The chain recombines TRBV28 with TRBJ1-5; TRBD1 is a possible D gene (5 bases). There are 16 residues in the CDR3. V was pared by 5 bases and J by 0 bases, with 14 bases between. The germline V gene has CDR1 MDHEN and CDR2 SYDVKM. CDR3: CASSGAGDYSNQPQHF. The CDR3 coding sequence is TGTGCCAGCAGTGGCGCCGGGGACTATAGCAATCAGCCCCAGCATTTT.

This chain links TRBV5-1 with TRBJ2-5; D is perhaps TRBD1 or TRBD2 (5 bases each). CDR1 and CDR2 from the germline V gene are SGHRS and YFSETQ. The CDR3 has 14 residues. Trimming pared 4 bases from V and 1 base from J, leaving 11 bases between. In nucleotides, the CDR3 is TGCGCCAGCAGCCAGGGACCGACCCAAGAGACCCAGTACTTC. Translated, it gives CASSQGPTQETQYF.

This clonotype was detected ten times or more. This rearrangement joins TRBV7-2 to TRBJ1-1, with a weak D call TRBD1 (5 bases). Germline-derived CDR1 and CDR2 are SGHTA and FQGNSA. This CDR3 comprises 13 residues. V lost 5 bases, J lost 7 bases, and 14 bases lay in between. The CDR3 region has the DNA TGTGCCAGCAGCCCCAGACAGCCGATTGAAGCTTTCTTT. Protein sequence: CASSPRQPIEAFF.

The chain uses TRBV24-1 and TRBJ2-6; D not certain. Germline assignment: CDR1 KGHDR and CDR2 SFDVKD. Between the trimmed V and J ends, which lost 3 bases and 0 bases, there was a span of 11 bases. The CDR3 loop spans 17 amino acids. The CDR3 loop reads CATSDPVETSGANVLTF. The CDR3 DNA is TGTGCCACCAGTGATCCCGTAGAAACCTCTGGGGCCAACGTCCTGACTTTC.

This sequence joins TRBV6-2 or TRBV6-3 and TRBJ1-5; possible D gene TRBD1, 5 bases. Germline V lookup: CDR1 MNHEY, CDR2 SVGEGT. V gave up 2 bases and J gave up 6 bases, with 14 bases separating them. The length of the CDR3 is 15 residues. The CDR3 protein is CASSYGPQGPQPQHF. The CDR3 DNA reads as TGTGCCAGCAGTTACGGGCCCCAGGGTCCTCAGCCCCAGCATTTT.

The rearrangement links TRBV5-4 to TRBJ2-7; 9 bases fit TRBD2. Per the germline V gene, CDR1 is SGHNT and CDR2 is YYREEE (reference sequence). The CDR3 has 14 amino acids. V trimming: 3 bases; J trimming: 3 bases; junction bases outside the gene matches: 4. CDR3 region: CASSSGLASYEQYF. CDR3 coding DNA: TGTGCCAGCAGCTCCGGACTAGCGAGCTACGAGCAGTACTTC.

In this sample, this clonotype turned up many times. V gene TRBV12-3 or TRBV12-4 combines with J gene TRBJ1-2; 7 positions match TRBD1. V was clipped by 6 bases and J by 5 bases; unmatched bases: 12. This CDR3 contains 15 residues. CDR3 amino acids: CASRPATGFQYGYTF. The CDR3 DNA follows: TGTGCCAGCAGACCTGCGACAGGGTTCCAGTATGGCTACACCTTC.

The DNA for the CDR3 is TGTGCCAGTACCAATCTTGGTTCACCCCTCCACTTT. Its protein is CASTNLGSPLHF. The rearrangement uses TRBV2 and TRBJ1-6; unclear D gene. Trimming stripped 9 bases from V and 9 bases from J, with 12 bases between. Germline-derived CDR1 and CDR2 are SNHLY and FYNNEI. This CDR3 comprises 12 residues.

In its sample, this clonotype was seen a few times. V and J are TRBV7-8 and TRBJ1-2; D gene unclear. The CDR3 extends over 12 amino acids. The germline V and J ends were trimmed by 0 bases and 10 bases, with 9 bases remaining between them. Germline V CDR1 and CDR2: SGHVS, FQNEAQ. CDR3 loop: CASSLARQNYTF. The CDR3 nucleotides read TGTGCCAGCAGCTTAGCGAGGCAGAACTACACCTTC. Full variable domain (remainder filled in from reference TRBV7-8 and TRBJ1-2): GAGVSQSPRYKVAKRGQDVALRCDPISGHVSLFWYQQALGQGPEFLTYFQNEAQLDKSGLPSDRFFAERPEGSVSTLKIQRTQQEDSAVYLCASSLARQNYTFGSGTRLTVV.